This T cell receptor beta chain was sequenced during a study of shared clonotypes between healthy human individuals. The sorted-subset replicate PCRs were given roughly 200 ng DNA, which is about 30,000 T cell genomes. This table comes from immunoSEQ multiplex PCR, and its TCRdb copy is limited to in-frame clones, with some not included. Here the sample spans around 2.1 million clones, approximately 96% being singletons. V gave up 4 bases and J gave up 7 bases, with 14 bases separating them. The germline V gene has CDR1 MNHNY and CDR2 SVGAGI (reference sequence). This CDR3 region has 13 residues. V gene TRBV6-6 combines with J gene TRBJ2-7; tentative D call: TRBD1 (6 bases). What was sequenced was naive CD4+ T cells sorted from blood. Subset specified: CD45RA+ positively selected. The receptor was isolated from a man between 18 and 29 years old in good health. This chain's CDR3 is CASSSRGLREQYF. The CDR3 region has the DNA TGTGCCAGCAGTTCCAGGGGTTTGAGAGAGCAGTACTTC.